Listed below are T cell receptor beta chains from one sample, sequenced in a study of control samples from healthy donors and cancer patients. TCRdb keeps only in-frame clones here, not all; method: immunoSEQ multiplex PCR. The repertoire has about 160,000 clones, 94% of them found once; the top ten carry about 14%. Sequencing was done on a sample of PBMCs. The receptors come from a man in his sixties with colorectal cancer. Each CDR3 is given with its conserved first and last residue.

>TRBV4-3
CASSQDPTRNTIYF
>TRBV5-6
CASSLGTANINQPQHF
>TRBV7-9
CASSGGQANSEGYTF
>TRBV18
CASSPGSEQPQHF
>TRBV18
CASSPGDGGTQYF
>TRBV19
CASSGWDRAYEQYF
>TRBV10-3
CAITLRGDTEAFF
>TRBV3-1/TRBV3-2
CASSQDRFSSYEQYF
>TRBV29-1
CSVEARQGARNEQYF
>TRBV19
CATWVQGADTQYF
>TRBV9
CASSVAGATYNEQFF
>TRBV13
CASSRWTGINTGELFF
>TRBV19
CASSHTGQGSYEQYF